Presented here are 19 T cell receptor beta chains from one specimen sequenced in a study of blood T cell repertoires in COVID-19. Generated by immunoSEQ multiplex PCR, the TCRdb table keeps only in-frame clones and is missing some. The sample records around 210,000 clones, around 81% being singletons. Sequenced sample: peripheral blood. These receptors came from a man aged 55 to 69 with COVID-19, enrolled during active disease.

This clone appeared a single time. The V call is TRBV11-2, the J call TRBJ2-3; TRBD2 matches 8 bases. CDR3 size: 14 residues. The germline gives CDR1 SGHAT, CDR2 FQNNGV. With V trimmed by 5 bases and J by 4 bases, 5 bases remained unmatched. DNA of the CDR3: TGTGCCAGCAGCCCACTAGCGGCCCCAGATACGCAGTATTTT. Its protein product is CASSPLAAPDTQYF.

The chain recombines TRBV7-2 with TRBJ1-1; possible D gene TRBD1, 5 bases. In germline, CDR1 is SGHTA, CDR2 FQGNSA. The CDR3 runs 16 residues. V lost 2 bases to trimming and J lost 6 bases, with 19 bases between them. The CDR3 DNA reads as TGTGCCAGCAGCTTAAGCGCGGCACTCAGGGTGGCTGAAGCTTTCTTT. Protein sequence: CASSLSAALRVAEAFF.

In DNA, the CDR3 is TGTGCCAGCAGCTTCTCCCCTGGGGGGGCTTCTGGCTACACCTTC. As protein: CASSFSPGGASGYTF. The genes are TRBV7-9 and TRBJ1-2; a possible D gene is TRBD1 (6 bases). Germline CDR1 reads SEHNR; CDR2 reads FQNEAQ (reference sequence). The CDR3 covers 15 residues. Deletions cut 3 bases from V and 7 bases from J, with 18 bases between.

CDR3 sequence (DNA): TGTGCCAGCAGTGGGTCGTCCAGTGAAGCTTTCTTT. Protein: CASSGSSSEAFF. V gene TRBV2 combines with J gene TRBJ1-1; D gene unclear. Trimming took off 4 bases at V and 7 bases at J, with 10 bases between the two ends. CDR1 SNHLY and CDR2 FYNNEI come from the germline V gene. This CDR3 contains 12 residues. Drawing the rest from reference TRBV2 and TRBJ1-1, the complete variable domain is EPEVTQTPSHQVTQMGQEVILRCVPISNHLYFYWYRQILGQKVEFLVSFYNNEISEKSEIFDDQFSVERPDGSNFTLKIRSTKLEDSAMYFCASSGSSSEAFFGQGTRLTVV.

This clone came up a few times. The chain joins TRBV9 to TRBJ1-1; a weak D match, TRBD1 (5 bases). The V gene's germline CDR1 is SGDLS and CDR2 YYNGEE. The length of the CDR3 is 15 residues. The ends were cut back, 0 bases at V and 1 base at J, with 10 bases in the middle. The CDR3 bases are TGTGCCAGCAGCGTAGCGGGACTGGGGAACACTGAAGCTTTCTTT. This translates into CASSVAGLGNTEAFF. The full variable domain, with the rest looked up from reference TRBV9 and TRBJ1-1, is DSGVTQTPKHLITATGQRVTLRCSPRSGDLSVYWYQQSLDQGLQFLIQYYNGEERAKGNILERFSAQQFPDLHSELNLSSLELGDSALYFCASSVAGLGNTEAFFGQGTRLTVV.

The rearrangement uses TRBV6-6 and TRBJ1-5; TRBD1 is a possible D gene (6 bases). CDR1 is MNHNY and CDR2 is SVGAGI in the germline V gene (reference sequence). This CDR3 contains 14 residues. The V and J ends lost 6 bases and 4 bases respectively, with 13 bases between them. The CDR3 sequence is CASREGQTNQPQHF. For the CDR3, the DNA is TGTGCCAGCAGGGAAGGACAGACTAATCAGCCCCAGCATTTT.

V gene TRBV28 combines with J gene TRBJ2-7, with 8 positions matching TRBD1. The trim removed 10 bases at V and 4 bases at J, leaving 6 bases unmatched. CDR1 and CDR2 from the germline V gene are MDHEN and SYDVKM. The CDR3 loop spans 12 amino acids. The CDR3 region is CAISDRGYEQYF. Written as DNA, the CDR3 is TGTGCCATCTCAGACAGGGGATACGAGCAGTACTTC.

This clone occurred once. The V gene is TRBV9, the J gene TRBJ1-3; weak D call: TRBD1 (5 bases). The CDR3 loop spans 16 amino acids. Germline CDR1 SGDLS, CDR2 YYNGEE. Trimming took off 4 bases at V and 0 bases at J, with 14 bases between the two ends. The CDR3 is CASSPRQTSSGNTIYF. CDR3 DNA sequence: TGTGCCAGCAGCCCCCGACAGACCAGCTCTGGAAACACCATATATTTT. The full variable domain, with the rest looked up from reference TRBV9 and TRBJ1-3, is DSGVTQTPKHLITATGQRVTLRCSPRSGDLSVYWYQQSLDQGLQFLIQYYNGEERAKGNILERFSAQQFPDLHSELNLSSLELGDSALYFCASSPRQTSSGNTIYFGEGSWLTVV.

The chain is built from TRBV4-3 and TRBJ1-1, with D unresolved. Trimming removed 4 bases at V and 2 bases at J, with 8 bases between. Germline V gene lookup returns CDR1 LGHNA and CDR2 YSLEER. This CDR3 region has 13 residues. CDR3 sequence reads: CASSLLRNTEAFF. The CDR3 DNA reads as TGCGCCAGCAGCCTCTTGAGAAACACTGAAGCTTTCTTT.

This clone showed up just once. This chain connects TRBV29-1 to TRBJ1-1; D may be TRBD1 (5 bases). V was cut by 4 bases and J by 8 bases, with 17 bases left in between. The germline V gene has CDR1 SQVTM and CDR2 ANQGSEA. The CDR3 is 13 residues long. The CDR3 sequence: CSVVRAGLGEAFF. The CDR3 DNA sequence: TGCAGCGTTGTTCGGGCAGGGTTAGGCGAAGCTTTCTTT.

The chain couples TRBV11-2 to TRBJ2-4; TRBD2 might be the D (5 bases). The CDR3 is 17 residues long. V gave up 5 bases and J gave up 6 bases, with 23 bases separating them. From germline, CDR1 is SGHAT and CDR2 FQNNGV. CDR3: CASSRGPLQVGRNIQYF. In nucleotides, the CDR3 is TGTGCCAGCAGCCGCGGCCCACTGCAGGTGGGGAGAAACATTCAGTACTTC. Full variable domain (rest looked up from reference TRBV11-2 and TRBJ2-4): EAGVAQSPRYKIIEKRQSVAFWCNPISGHATLYWYQQILGQGPKLLIQFQNNGVVDDSQLPKDRFSAERLKGVDSTLKIQPAKLEDSAVYLCASSRGPLQVGRNIQYFGAGTRLSVL.

This clone has more than one count but fewer than ten. This chain links TRBV27 with TRBJ1-6; the D is unclear. Germline loops: CDR1 MNHEY, CDR2 SMNVEV (reference sequence). The CDR3 spans 16 residues. V shed 3 bases and J shed 0 bases, with 9 bases lying between them. CDR3 nucleotides: TGTGCCAGCAGTTTGTCAGGTTACTCCTATAATTCACCCCTCCACTTT. It yields the protein CASSLSGYSYNSPLHF.

The rearrangement links TRBV12-5 to TRBJ1-2; D might be TRBD1 (6 bases). Germline V gives CDR1 LGHNT, CDR2 FRNRAP. The ends were cut back, 0 bases at V and 7 bases at J, with 15 bases in the middle. The CDR3 totals 15 residues. CDR3 sequence: CASGLVFGGPFGYTF. In DNA, the CDR3 is TGTGCTAGTGGTTTGGTATTCGGGGGGCCCTTTGGCTACACCTTC.

As for this clone: Other DNA variants within this sample encode the same CDR3. The V and J genes are TRBV3-1 (or the pseudogene TRBV3-2) and TRBJ1-6; 10 bases fit TRBD1. Germline V gene sequence: CDR1 LGHDT, CDR2 YNNKEL (reference sequence). This CDR3 is built from 15 residues. V dropped 3 bases and J dropped 7; count of bases not matched to a gene: 3. The CDR3 protein is CASSQVGQGNSPLHF. Here the CDR3 DNA reads TGTGCCAGCAGCCAGGTGGGACAGGGGAATTCACCCCTCCACTTT.

The chain recombines TRBV5-4 with TRBJ1-4; D gene uncertain. V lost 4 bases and J lost 0, with 4 bases in between. Germline V lookup: CDR1 SGHNT, CDR2 YYREEE (reference sequence). The CDR3 totals 13 residues. CDR3 in amino acids: CASSLPTNEKLFF. CDR3 sequence (DNA): TGTGCCAGCAGCCTACCAACTAATGAAAAACTGTTTTTT.

The rearrangement joins TRBV19 to TRBJ2-3, with 10 bases lining up with TRBD1. This CDR3 region has 16 residues. The V and J ends lost 2 bases and 4 bases, in that order; junction bases with no gene match: 6. CDR1 and CDR2 (germline): LNHDA, SQIVND (reference sequence). DNA of the CDR3: TGTGCCAGTAGTATACAGACAGGGGGCATAGCAGATACGCAGTATTTT. This codes for CASSIQTGGIADTQYF.

The chain combines TRBV10-3 with TRBJ1-1, with 9 bases lining up with TRBD1. CDR1 is ENHRY, CDR2 SYGVKD, per germline. With 6 bases clipped from V and 4 bases from J, the junction kept 9 bases outside the gene matches. This CDR3 region has 15 residues. The CDR3 coding sequence is TGTGCCATCAGCACACAGGGGGCGCGGGGCACTGAAGCTTTCTTT. Amino acids: CAISTQGARGTEAFF.

The J gene is TRBJ2-1, the V gene TRBV7-9, with 10 nucleotides matching TRBD1. The ends lost 3 bases at V and 1 base at J; junction bases unmatched: 12. Looked up from germline, CDR1 is SEHNR and CDR2 is FQNEAQ (reference sequence). This CDR3 comprises 19 residues. The CDR3 loop reads CASSLGSYRQGASYNEQFF. The CDR3 DNA reads as TGTGCCAGCAGCTTGGGGAGTTACCGACAGGGGGCGTCCTACAATGAGCAGTTCTTC.

This chain uses TRBV6-4 with TRBJ1-1; a weak D match, TRBD1 (6 bases). Trimming pared 6 bases from V and 5 bases from J, leaving 16 bases between. Germline-derived CDR1 and CDR2 are MRHNA and SNTAGT. The CDR3 has 14 amino acids. The CDR3 DNA reads as TGTGCCAGCAGCCTTCAGGGGAGCGGAACTGAAGCTTTCTTT. It translates to CASSLQGSGTEAFF.